Given below is one T cell receptor (beta chain) in context. The data stem from a study of shared clonotypes between healthy human individuals. Study background: Every donor yielded three CD4 naive, three CD4 memory, two CD8 naive and one CD8 memory plate.

Only CD45RO-negative cells positively selected for CCR7 counted as naive CD8 cells, so terminally differentiated effector memory CD45RA+ cells were excluded. Adult donors, all healthy and HIV-negative, had no recent acute infections or vaccinations. All the donors were Caucasian adults who lived in Nashville, Tennessee. Profiling relied on immunoSEQ multiplex PCR, and the TCRdb table lists in-frame clones only, not all of them. The sample lists around 600,000 clones, 85% to 95% occurring once. V lost 5 bases and J lost 1, with 11 bases in between. This CDR3 region has 14 residues. Germline CDR1 and CDR2: WSHSY and SAAADI.

Input material: naive CD8+ T cells sorted from blood. The chain uses TRBV10-2 and TRBJ1-1, with D possibly matching TRBD1 (6 bases). The receptor was isolated from a woman aged 25 to 45 in good health. In nucleotides, the CDR3 is TGCGCCAGCAGTCCGGGACACGGGAACACTGAAGCTTTCTTT. Its protein is CASSPGHGNTEAFF.